Listed below are T cell receptor beta chains from one sample, sequenced in a study of T cell repertoires in cytomegalovirus infection. TCRdb re-called the reads with MiXCR, one entry per CDR3 protein. The sample records fewer than 250,000 distinct CDR3 sequences, 12% being singletons. Sequencing was done on a sample of PBMCs. These receptor sequences come from a human donor in good health (CMV status not recorded). Some clones in this sample may be carry-over from other donors' samples. The CDR3 runs from the conserved cysteine through the conserved F or W. D genes are given only for firm matches. For some rows the clone size is stated as once, few or many, or as a class when expanded; others skip it.

size	V	D	J	CDR3	DNA
many	TRBV2	-	TRBJ1-5	CASSEVENQPQHF	TGTGCCAGCAGTGAAGTAGAGAATCAGCCCCAGCATTTT
-	TRBV5-4	-	TRBJ2-7	CASRRDSGRGEQYF	TGTGCCAGCAGGCGGGACTCCGGGCGAGGCGAGCAGTACTTC
many	TRBV29-1	-	TRBJ1-4	CSATGTTNEKLFF	TGCAGCGCTACAGGGACGACTAATGAAAAACTGTTTTTT
few	TRBV28	-	TRBJ1-2	CASQQGSDGYTF	TGTGCCAGCCAACAGGGATCCGATGGCTACACCTTC
-	TRBV20-1	-	TRBJ1-3	CSAQSGPSSGNTIYF	TGCAGTGCACAGTCGGGACCCTCGTCGGGAAACACCATATATTTT
few	TRBV9	-	TRBJ1-1	CASSTPRGSNTEAFF	TGTGCCAGCAGCACCCCTCGGGGGAGCAACACTGAAGCTTTCTTT
many	TRBV7-2	-	TRBJ1-3	CASSFGQDTIYF	TGTGCCAGCAGCTTTGGTCAGGACACCATATATTTT
-	TRBV28	-	TRBJ1-2	CASSSGGSGYTF	TGTGCCAGCAGCTCTGGAGGATCTGGCTACACCTTC
many	TRBV7-2	-	TRBJ2-5	CASSPGWSEETQYF	TGTGCCAGCAGCCCCGGCTGGAGCGAAGAGACCCAGTACTTC
many	TRBV7-9	-	TRBJ2-6	CASSLLRDNSGANVLTF	TGTGCCAGCAGCTTACTGAGAGACAACTCTGGGGCCAACGTCCTGACTTTC
-	TRBV10-3	TRBD1	TRBJ2-5	CAISEYLGTAQEAQYF	TGTGCCATCAGTGAATACTTGGGGACAGCACAAGAGGCCCAGTACTTC
-	TRBV2	-	TRBJ2-5	CASSEAQGYQETQYF	TGTGCCAGCAGTGAGGCCCAAGGGTACCAAGAGACCCAGTACTTC
-	TRBV23-1	-	TRBJ1-1	CASSQYQSLNTEAFF	TGCGCCAGCAGTCAATATCAGTCTTTGAACACTGAAGCTTTCTTT
many	TRBV7-2	-	TRBJ2-5	CASSSVGSFQETQYF	TGTGCCAGCAGCTCGGTGGGGAGCTTCCAAGAGACCCAGTACTTC
many	TRBV20-1	-	TRBJ2-3	CSAPPGGAADTQYF	TGCAGTGCTCCCCCGGGGGGCGCGGCAGATACGCAGTATTTT
many	TRBV4-3	-	TRBJ2-5	CASSQDSRGQETQYF	TGCGCCAGCAGCCAAGACAGCCGGGGGCAAGAGACCCAGTACTTC
few	TRBV7-9	-	TRBJ2-3	CASSITRASYTDTQYF	TGTGCCAGCAGCATTACGCGAGCCAGTTACACAGATACGCAGTATTTT
many	TRBV7-9	-	TRBJ2-5	CASSPPLEGGERTQYF	TGTGCCAGCAGCCCGCCTTTGGAAGGGGGAGAACGGACCCAGTACTTC
-	TRBV5-1	-	TRBJ2-3	CASSLERSSTDTQYF	TGCGCCAGCAGCTTGGAACGATCTAGCACAGATACGCAGTATTTT
many	TRBV20-1	-	TRBJ1-1	CSARRGNTEAFF	TGCAGTGCTAGGAGGGGGAACACTGAAGCTTTCTTT
many	TRBV7-2	-	TRBJ1-1	CASSVGLANTEAFF	TGTGCCAGCAGCGTCGGGCTGGCTAACACTGAAGCTTTCTTT
many	TRBV12-3/TRBV12-4	TRBD2	TRBJ2-2	CASSWVGGYTGELFF	TGTGCCAGCAGTTGGGTGGGAGGGTACACCGGGGAGCTGTTTTTT